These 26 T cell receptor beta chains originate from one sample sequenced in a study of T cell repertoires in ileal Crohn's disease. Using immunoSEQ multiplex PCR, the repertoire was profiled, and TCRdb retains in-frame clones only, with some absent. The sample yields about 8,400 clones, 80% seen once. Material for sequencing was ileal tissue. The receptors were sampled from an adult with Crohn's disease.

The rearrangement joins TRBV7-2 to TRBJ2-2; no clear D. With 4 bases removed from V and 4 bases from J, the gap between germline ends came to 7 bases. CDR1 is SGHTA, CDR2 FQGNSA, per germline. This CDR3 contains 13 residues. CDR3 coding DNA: TGTGCCAGCAGCTCCAGTTTCACCGGGGAGCTGTTTTTT. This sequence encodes CASSSSFTGELFF.

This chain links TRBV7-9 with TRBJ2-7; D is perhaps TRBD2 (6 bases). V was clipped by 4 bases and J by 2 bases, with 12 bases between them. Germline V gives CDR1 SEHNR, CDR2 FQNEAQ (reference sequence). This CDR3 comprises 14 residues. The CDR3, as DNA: TGTGCCAGCAGCTCGGCGGGAAAGGCCTACGAGCAGTACTTC. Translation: CASSSAGKAYEQYF.

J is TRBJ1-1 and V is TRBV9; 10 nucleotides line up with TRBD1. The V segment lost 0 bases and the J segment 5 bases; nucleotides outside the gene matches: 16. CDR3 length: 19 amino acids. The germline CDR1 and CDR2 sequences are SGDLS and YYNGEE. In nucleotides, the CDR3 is TGTGCCAGCAGCGTAGCTGGAGTGAGGGACAGGGGTCGAGGGACTGAAGCTTTCTTT. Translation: CASSVAGVRDRGRGTEAFF.

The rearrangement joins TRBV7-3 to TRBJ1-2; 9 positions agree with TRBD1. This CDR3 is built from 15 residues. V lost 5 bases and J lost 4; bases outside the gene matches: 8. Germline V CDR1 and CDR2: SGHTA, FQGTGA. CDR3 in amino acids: CASSPGTGNTYGYTF. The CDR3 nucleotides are TGTGCCAGCAGCCCCGGGACAGGGAATACCTATGGCTACACCTTC.

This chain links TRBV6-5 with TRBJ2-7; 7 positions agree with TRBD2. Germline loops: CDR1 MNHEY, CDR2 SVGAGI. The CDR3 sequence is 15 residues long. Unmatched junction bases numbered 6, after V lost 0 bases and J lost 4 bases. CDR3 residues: CASSYSGGGVYEQYF. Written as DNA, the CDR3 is TGTGCCAGCAGTTACTCGGGCGGGGGAGTATACGAGCAGTACTTC.

CDR3 amino acids: CASSLINRGGGELFF. CDR3 sequence (DNA): TGTGCCAGCAGCTTGATTAACAGAGGGGGGGGCGAGCTGTTTTTT. The chain combines TRBV5-6 with TRBJ2-2; D might be TRBD2 (7 bases). The CDR3 is made up of 15 amino acids. V was pared by 1 base and J by 11 bases, with 18 bases between. Germline V gene lookup returns CDR1 SGHDT and CDR2 YYEEEE.

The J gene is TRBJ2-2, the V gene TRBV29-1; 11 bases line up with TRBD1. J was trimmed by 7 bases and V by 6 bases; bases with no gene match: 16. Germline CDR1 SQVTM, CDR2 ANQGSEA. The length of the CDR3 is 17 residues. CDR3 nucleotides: TGCAGCGTCCACCACGGGGGGACAGGGGGTGTCTTCGGGGAGCTGTTTTTT. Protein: CSVHHGGTGGVFGELFF.

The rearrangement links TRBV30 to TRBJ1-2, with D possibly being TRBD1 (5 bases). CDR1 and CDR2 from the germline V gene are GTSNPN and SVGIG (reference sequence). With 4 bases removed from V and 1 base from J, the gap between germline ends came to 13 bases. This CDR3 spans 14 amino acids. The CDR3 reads CAWTGGTVNYGYTF. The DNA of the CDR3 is TGTGCCTGGACCGGAGGGACGGTTAACTATGGCTACACCTTC.

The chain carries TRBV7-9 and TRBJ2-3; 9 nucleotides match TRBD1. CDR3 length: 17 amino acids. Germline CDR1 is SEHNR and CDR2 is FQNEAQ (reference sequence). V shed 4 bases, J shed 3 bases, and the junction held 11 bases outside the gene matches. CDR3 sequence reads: CASSYKKGQGSTDTQYF. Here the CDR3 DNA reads TGTGCCAGCAGCTATAAAAAGGGACAGGGTTCGACAGATACGCAGTATTTT. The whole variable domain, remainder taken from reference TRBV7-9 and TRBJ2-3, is DTGVSQNPRHKITKRGQNVTFRCDPISEHNRLYWYRQTLGQGPEFLTYFQNEAQLEKSRLLSDRFSAERPKGSFSTLEIQRTEQGDSAMYLCASSYKKGQGSTDTQYFGPGTRLTVL.

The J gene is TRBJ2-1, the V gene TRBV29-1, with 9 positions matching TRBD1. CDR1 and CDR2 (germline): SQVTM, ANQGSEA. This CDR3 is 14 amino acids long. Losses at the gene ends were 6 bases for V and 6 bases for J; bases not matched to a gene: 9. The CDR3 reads CSVSGTGFGNEQFF. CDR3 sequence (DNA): TGCAGCGTGTCCGGGACAGGGTTCGGCAATGAGCAGTTCTTC.

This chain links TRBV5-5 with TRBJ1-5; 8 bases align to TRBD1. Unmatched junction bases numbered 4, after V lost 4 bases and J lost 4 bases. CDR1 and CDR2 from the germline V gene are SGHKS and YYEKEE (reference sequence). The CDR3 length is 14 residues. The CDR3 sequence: CASSPGTGNQPQHF. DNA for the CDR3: TGTGCCAGCAGCCCTGGGACAGGAAATCAGCCCCAGCATTTT. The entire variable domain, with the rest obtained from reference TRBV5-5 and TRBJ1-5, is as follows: DAGVTQSPTHLIKTRGQQVTLRCSPISGHKSVSWYQQVLGQGPQFIFQYYEKEERGRGNFPDRFSARQFPNYSSELNVNALLLGDSALYLCASSPGTGNQPQHFGDGTRLSIL.

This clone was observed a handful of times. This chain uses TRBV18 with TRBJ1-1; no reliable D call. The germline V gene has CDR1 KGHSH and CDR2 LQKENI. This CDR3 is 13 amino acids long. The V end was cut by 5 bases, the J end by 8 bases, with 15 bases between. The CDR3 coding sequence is TGTGCCAGCTCAAAGACACAGAATATGGAAGCTTTCTTT. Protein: CASSKTQNMEAFF.

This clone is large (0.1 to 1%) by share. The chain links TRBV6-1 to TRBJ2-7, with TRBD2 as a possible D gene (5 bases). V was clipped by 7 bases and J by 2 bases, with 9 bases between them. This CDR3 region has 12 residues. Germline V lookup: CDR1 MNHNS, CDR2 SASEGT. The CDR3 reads CASNPEAYEQYF. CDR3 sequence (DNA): TGTGCCAGCAATCCGGAGGCCTACGAGCAGTACTTC.

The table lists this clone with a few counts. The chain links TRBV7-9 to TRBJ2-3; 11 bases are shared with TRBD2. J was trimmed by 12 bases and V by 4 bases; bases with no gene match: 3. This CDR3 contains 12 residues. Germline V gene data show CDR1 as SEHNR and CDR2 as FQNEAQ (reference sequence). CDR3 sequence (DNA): TGTGCCAGCAGCTCGACTAGCGGGATACAGTATTTT. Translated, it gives CASSSTSGIQYF. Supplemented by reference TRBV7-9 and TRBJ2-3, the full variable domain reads DTGVSQNPRHKITKRGQNVTFRCDPISEHNRLYWYRQTLGQGPEFLTYFQNEAQLEKSRLLSDRFSAERPKGSFSTLEIQRTEQGDSAMYLCASSSTSGIQYFGPGTRLTVL.

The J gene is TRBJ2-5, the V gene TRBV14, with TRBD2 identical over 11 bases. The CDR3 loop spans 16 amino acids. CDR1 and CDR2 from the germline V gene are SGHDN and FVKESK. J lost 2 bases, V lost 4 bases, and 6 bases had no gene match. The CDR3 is CASSLPGLAEQETQYF. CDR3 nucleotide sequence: TGTGCCAGCAGCCTTCCGGGACTAGCGGAACAAGAGACCCAGTACTTC.

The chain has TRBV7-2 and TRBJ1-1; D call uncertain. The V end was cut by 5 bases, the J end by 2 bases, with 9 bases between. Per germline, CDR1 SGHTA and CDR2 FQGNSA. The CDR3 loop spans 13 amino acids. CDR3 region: CASSPQYNTEAFF. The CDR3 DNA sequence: TGTGCCAGCAGCCCACAATACAACACTGAAGCTTTCTTT.

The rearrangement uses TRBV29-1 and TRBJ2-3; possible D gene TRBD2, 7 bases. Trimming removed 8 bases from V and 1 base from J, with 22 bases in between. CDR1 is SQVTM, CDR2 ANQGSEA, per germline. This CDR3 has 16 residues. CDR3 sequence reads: CSFVGGGSYRTDTQYF. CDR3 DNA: TGCAGCTTCGTGGGAGGGGGGAGCTACCGCACAGATACGCAGTATTTT.

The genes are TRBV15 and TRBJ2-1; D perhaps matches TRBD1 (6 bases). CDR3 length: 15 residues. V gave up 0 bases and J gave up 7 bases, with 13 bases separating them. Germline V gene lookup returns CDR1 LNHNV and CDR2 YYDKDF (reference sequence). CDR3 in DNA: TGTGCCACCAGCAGAGACAGGGGAGCGGTGAATGAGCAGTTCTTC. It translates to CATSRDRGAVNEQFF.

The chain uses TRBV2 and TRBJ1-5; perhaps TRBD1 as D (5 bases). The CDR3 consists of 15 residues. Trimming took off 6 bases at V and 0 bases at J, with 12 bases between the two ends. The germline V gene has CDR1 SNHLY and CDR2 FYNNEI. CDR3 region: CASRLGQNSNQPQHF. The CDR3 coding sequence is TGTGCCAGCAGGCTGGGGCAAAATAGCAATCAGCCCCAGCATTTT.

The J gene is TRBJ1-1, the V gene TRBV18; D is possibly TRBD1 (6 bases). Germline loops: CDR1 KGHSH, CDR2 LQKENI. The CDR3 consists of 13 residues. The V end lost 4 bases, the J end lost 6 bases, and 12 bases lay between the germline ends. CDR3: CASSQSQGSEAFF. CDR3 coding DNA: TGTGCCAGCTCACAATCACAGGGCTCTGAAGCTTTCTTT.

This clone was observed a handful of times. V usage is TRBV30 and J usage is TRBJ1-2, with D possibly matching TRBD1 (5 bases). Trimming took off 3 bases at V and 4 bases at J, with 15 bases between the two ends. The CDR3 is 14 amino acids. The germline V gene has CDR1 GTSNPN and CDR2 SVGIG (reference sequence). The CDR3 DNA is TGTGCCTGGAGCGGGGGGTGGGGTAGCTATGGCTACACCTTC. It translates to CAWSGGWGSYGYTF.

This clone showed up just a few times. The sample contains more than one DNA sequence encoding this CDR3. In nucleotides, the CDR3 is TGTGCCAGCAGCGTAGGGCCCCGGAGCTCCTACAATGAGCAGTTCTTC. Amino acid sequence: CASSVGPRSSYNEQFF. This sequence joins TRBV9 and TRBJ2-1; D unresolved. With 0 bases removed from V and 0 bases from J, the gap between germline ends came to 10 bases. The CDR3 consists of 16 residues. Germline V gene data show CDR1 as SGDLS and CDR2 as YYNGEE. Looking up the rest from reference TRBV9 and TRBJ2-1 gives the full variable domain: DSGVTQTPKHLITATGQRVTLRCSPRSGDLSVYWYQQSLDQGLQFLIQYYNGEERAKGNILERFSAQQFPDLHSELNLSSLELGDSALYFCASSVGPRSSYNEQFFGPGTRLTVL.

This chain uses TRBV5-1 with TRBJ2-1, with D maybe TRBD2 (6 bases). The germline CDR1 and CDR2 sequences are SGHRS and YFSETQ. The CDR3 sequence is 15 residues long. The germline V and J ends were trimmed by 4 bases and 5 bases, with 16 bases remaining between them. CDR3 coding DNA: TGCGCCAGCAGCCGGCTGGGGGGAAATGACAATGAGCAGTTCTTC. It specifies CASSRLGGNDNEQFF. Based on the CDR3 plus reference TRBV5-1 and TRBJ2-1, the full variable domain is KAGVTQTPRYLIKTRGQQVTLSCSPISGHRSVSWYQQTPGQGLQFLFEYFSETQRNKGNFPGRFSGRQFSNSRSEMNVSTLELGDSALYLCASSRLGGNDNEQFFGPGTRLTVL.

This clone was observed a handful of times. The CDR3 spells CASSRNTGGGTEAFF. The CDR3 coding sequence is TGTGCCAGTAGTAGAAACACGGGAGGGGGAACTGAAGCTTTCTTT. The chain uses TRBV19 and TRBJ1-1; possible D gene TRBD1, 6 bases. Germline lookup yields CDR1 LNHDA and CDR2 SQIVND (reference sequence). Trimming stripped 4 bases from V and 5 bases from J, with 17 bases between. This CDR3 is built from 15 residues.

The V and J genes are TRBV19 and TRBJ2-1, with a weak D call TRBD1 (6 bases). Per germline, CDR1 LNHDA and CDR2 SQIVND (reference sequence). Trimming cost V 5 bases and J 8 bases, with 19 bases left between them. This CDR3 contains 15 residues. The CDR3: CASSVNTQGIHEQFF. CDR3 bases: TGTGCCAGTAGTGTCAACACTCAGGGGATCCATGAGCAGTTCTTC.

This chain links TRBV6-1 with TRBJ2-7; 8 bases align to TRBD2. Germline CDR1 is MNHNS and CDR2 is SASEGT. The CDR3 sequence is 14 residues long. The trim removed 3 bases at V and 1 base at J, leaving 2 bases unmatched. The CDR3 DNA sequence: TGTGCCAGCAGTGAGGGCGGGAGGTCCTACGAGCAGTACTTC. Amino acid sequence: CASSEGGRSYEQYF.